Given below is one T cell receptor (beta chain) in context. Antigen: not known. This sample was taken from a study of T cell responses to AZD1222 COVID-19 vaccine. Repertoires were generated with immunoSEQ multiplex PCR, while TCRdb's copy carries only in-frame clones and drops some. The data show more than 95,000 clones, roughly 87% seen once. General study findings and limits: There were mostly white British donors and more females than males, and clonal diversity was possibly underestimated. Vaccine-related CD4 TCRs covered spike, predominating at 160-218 and 743-854. It was only a handful of AZD1222 recipients who were seropositive at baseline.

The sequencing here drew on peripheral blood, taken 28 days after the second AZD1222 dose. The sequence derives from an adult who received the AZD1222 COVID-19 vaccine.

In nucleotides, the CDR3 is TGTGCCAGCAGTTTGGGGGGCCCGAACACCGGGGAGCTGTTTTTT. The encoded protein is CASSLGGPNTGELFF. This chain links TRBV28 with TRBJ2-2; the D gene could be TRBD1 or TRBD2 (6 bases each). Between the trimmed V and J ends, which lost 3 bases and 0 bases, there was a span of 8 bases. CDR3 length equals 15 residues. Germline V CDR1 and CDR2: MDHEN, SYDVKM.